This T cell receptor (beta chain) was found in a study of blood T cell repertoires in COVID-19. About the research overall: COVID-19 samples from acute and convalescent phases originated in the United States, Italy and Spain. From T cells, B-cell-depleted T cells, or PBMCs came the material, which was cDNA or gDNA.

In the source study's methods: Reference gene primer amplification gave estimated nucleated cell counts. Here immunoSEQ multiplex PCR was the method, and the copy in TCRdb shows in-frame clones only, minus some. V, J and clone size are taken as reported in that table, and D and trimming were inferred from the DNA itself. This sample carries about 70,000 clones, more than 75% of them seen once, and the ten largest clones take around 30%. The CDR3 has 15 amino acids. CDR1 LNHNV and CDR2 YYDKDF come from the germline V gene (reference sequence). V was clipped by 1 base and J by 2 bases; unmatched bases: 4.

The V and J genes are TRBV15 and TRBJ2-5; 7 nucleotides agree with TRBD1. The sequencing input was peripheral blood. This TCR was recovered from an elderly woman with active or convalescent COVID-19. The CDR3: CATSRGQDRQETQYF. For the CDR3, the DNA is TGTGCCACCAGCAGAGGCCAGGACAGGCAAGAGACCCAGTACTTC.